This entry lists 19 T cell receptor beta chains sequenced from one sample in a study of T cell repertoires in ileal Crohn's disease. The protocol was immunoSEQ multiplex PCR, while the TCRdb copy is restricted to in-frame clones and leaves out a portion. Of over 15,000 clones listed, 72% are singletons. Time point denoted: neoterminal ileum biopsy at postoperative endoscopy, about 6 months after surgery. The specimen was ileal tissue. The receptors derive from an adult with Crohn's disease.

CDR3 region: CASTITVSEAFF. CDR3 bases: TGTGCCAGCACCATTACGGTTTCTGAAGCTTTCTTT. The chain couples TRBV7-2 to TRBJ1-1; no definite D call. Germline lookup yields CDR1 SGHTA and CDR2 FQGNSA. V was clipped by 7 bases and J by 6 bases, with 12 bases between them. The CDR3 sequence is 12 residues long.

This clone was counted only a few times. The chain has TRBV5-1 and TRBJ2-5, with D maybe TRBD2 (6 bases). The CDR3 contains 14 residues. Trimming removed 4 bases at V and 4 bases at J, with 14 bases between. Germline lookup yields CDR1 SGHRS and CDR2 YFSETQ. CDR3 amino acids: CASSLSGSRETQYF. In DNA form, the CDR3 reads TGCGCCAGCAGCCTGTCCGGGAGTCGAGAGACCCAGTACTTC.

The rearrangement links TRBV30 to TRBJ1-5; 8 nucleotides agree with TRBD1. The CDR3 contains 15 residues. Trimming removed 2 bases from V and 4 bases from J; junction bases left unmatched: 7. Germline CDR1 reads GTSNPN; CDR2 reads SVGIG (reference sequence). The CDR3, as DNA: TGTGCCTGGAGTTATTTGGGACAGGTTAATCAGCCCCAGCATTTT. Its translation: CAWSYLGQVNQPQHF.

The rearrangement links TRBV5-1 to TRBJ2-1; 8 bases are shared with TRBD2. V trimming: 0 bases; J trimming: 4 bases; junction bases outside the gene matches: 6. In germline, CDR1 is SGHRS, CDR2 YFSETQ. The CDR3 length is 16 residues. CDR3: CASSLGTSGKYNEQFF. The CDR3 DNA reads as TGCGCCAGCAGCTTGGGAACTAGCGGCAAATACAATGAGCAGTTCTTC.

The V call is TRBV19, the J call TRBJ2-3, with 7 bases aligning to TRBD2. After removal of 5 bases from V and 3 bases from J, the junction contained 14 bases not matched to a gene. Germline assignment: CDR1 LNHDA and CDR2 SQIVND (reference sequence). The CDR3 is 17 amino acids. CDR3 amino acids: CASSPVGLVDWTDTQYF. The CDR3 region has the DNA TGTGCCAGTAGTCCCGTTGGACTAGTGGATTGGACAGATACGCAGTATTTT.

The chain uses TRBV5-1 and TRBJ2-5, with a possible D match to TRBD1 (6 bases). This CDR3 is 13 amino acids long. Germline CDR1 and CDR2: SGHRS and YFSETQ. V shed 7 bases and J shed 5 bases, with 15 bases lying between them. The CDR3 loop reads CASANRAYETQYF. DNA of the CDR3: TGCGCCAGCGCAAACAGGGCCTATGAGACCCAGTACTTC. Full variable domain (rest looked up from reference TRBV5-1 and TRBJ2-5): KAGVTQTPRYLIKTRGQQVTLSCSPISGHRSVSWYQQTPGQGLQFLFEYFSETQRNKGNFPGRFSGRQFSNSRSEMNVSTLELGDSALYLCASANRAYETQYFGPGTRLLVL.

This sequence joins TRBV29-1 and TRBJ1-1; D is uncertain. Trimming removed 4 bases at V and 5 bases at J, with 14 bases between. CDR3 length equals 13 residues. The germline CDR1 and CDR2 sequences are SQVTM and ANQGSEA. This chain's CDR3 is CSVGGRSGTEAFF. CDR3 DNA sequence: TGCAGCGTTGGTGGGAGAAGTGGTACTGAAGCTTTCTTT.

V is TRBV6-5 and J is TRBJ2-5; 9 positions match TRBD1. Per germline, CDR1 MNHEY and CDR2 SVGAGI. CDR3 length: 16 amino acids. V trimming: 2 bases; J trimming: 2 bases; junction bases outside the gene matches: 6. This CDR3 reads CASSYSRGTGQETQYF. The CDR3 nucleotides read TGTGCCAGCAGTTACAGCCGCGGGACAGGGCAAGAGACCCAGTACTTC.

This sequence joins TRBV7-2 and TRBJ1-2; D remains ambiguous. Germline V CDR1 and CDR2: SGHTA, FQGNSA. The CDR3 totals 14 residues. Trimming took off 4 bases at V and 5 bases at J, with 14 bases between the two ends. DNA of the CDR3: TGTGCCAGCAGCTATCGGACTGCAGATTATGGCTACACCTTC. Amino acid sequence: CASSYRTADYGYTF.

The chain couples TRBV5-8 to TRBJ1-3; D might be TRBD1 (5 bases). The CDR3 is 15 amino acids. Germline V gene sequence: CDR1 SGHTS, CDR2 YDEGEE. V was trimmed by 0 bases and J by 0 bases, leaving 7 bases between them. The CDR3 sequence: CASSLGQISGNTIYF. For the CDR3, the DNA is TGTGCCAGCAGCTTGGGACAGATCTCTGGAAACACCATATATTTT.

The rearrangement joins TRBV2 to TRBJ2-2, with D perhaps matching TRBD2 (6 bases). The germline V gene has CDR1 SNHLY and CDR2 FYNNEI. Trimming shortened V by 8 bases and J by 2 bases, and 9 bases separated the two germline ends. This CDR3 has 13 amino acids. The CDR3: CASGTFNTGELFF. Here the CDR3 DNA reads TGTGCCAGCGGGACTTTCAACACCGGGGAGCTGTTTTTT.

This sequence joins TRBV5-1 and TRBJ2-7, with TRBD2 matching 8 bases. The CDR3 extends over 15 amino acids. Germline CDR1 reads SGHRS; CDR2 reads YFSETQ. V was pared by 0 bases and J by 0 bases, with 2 bases of the junction left unmatched. The CDR3 loop reads CASSLERGSSYEQYF. CDR3 DNA sequence: TGCGCCAGCAGCTTGGAGCGGGGGAGCTCCTACGAGCAGTACTTC. Full variable domain (remainder filled in from reference TRBV5-1 and TRBJ2-7): KAGVTQTPRYLIKTRGQQVTLSCSPISGHRSVSWYQQTPGQGLQFLFEYFSETQRNKGNFPGRFSGRQFSNSRSEMNVSTLELGDSALYLCASSLERGSSYEQYFGPGTRLTVT.

This clone was recorded once. V usage is TRBV11-2 and J usage is TRBJ1-1; the match to TRBD1 covers 8 bases. The CDR3 has 15 residues. Germline CDR1 SGHAT, CDR2 FQNNGV. Losses at the gene ends were 5 bases for V and 0 bases for J; bases not matched to a gene: 5. The CDR3 here is CASSVQGAVNTEAFF. DNA for the CDR3: TGTGCCAGCAGCGTGCAGGGGGCTGTGAACACTGAAGCTTTCTTT.

V gene TRBV27 combines with J gene TRBJ2-7, with D tentatively TRBD2 (7 bases). The CDR3 runs 16 residues. The V and J ends lost 2 bases and 2 bases respectively, with 16 bases between them. The germline V gene has CDR1 MNHEY and CDR2 SMNVEV (reference sequence). The CDR3 loop is CASSLRGRGQAYEQYF. The DNA of the CDR3 is TGTGCCAGCAGTTTACGGGGGCGGGGGCAGGCCTACGAGCAGTACTTC.

V gene TRBV20-1 combines with J gene TRBJ2-7; D might be TRBD2 (6 bases). This CDR3 is 11 amino acids long. V shed 5 bases and J shed 10 bases, with 15 bases lying between them. Germline V gene data show CDR1 as DFQATT and CDR2 as SNEGSKA (reference sequence). The CDR3 spells CSARTSGGQYF. In DNA, the CDR3 is TGCAGTGCTCGGACGTCCGGGGGACAGTACTTC.

The chain joins TRBV6-6 to TRBJ2-3; 8 nucleotides match TRBD2. The germline V gene has CDR1 MNHNY and CDR2 SVGAGI (reference sequence). V was pared by 6 bases and J by 6 bases, with 11 bases of the junction left unmatched. The CDR3 has 15 amino acids. The DNA for the CDR3 is TGTGCCAGCAGCATCTCGGGGGGGCCTTCCGATACGCAGTATTTT. It yields the protein CASSISGGPSDTQYF.

The gene calls are TRBV29-1 and TRBJ2-7; D possibly corresponds to TRBD1 (6 bases). The CDR3 length is 12 residues. CDR1 is SQVTM and CDR2 is ANQGSEA in the germline V gene. V lost 4 bases, J lost 3 bases, and 10 bases lay in between. The CDR3 region has the DNA TGCAGCGTTGGGGGGCTTAACTACGAGCAGTACTTC. It codes for CSVGGLNYEQYF.

The chain recombines TRBV12-5 with TRBJ2-7; 7 nucleotides match TRBD1. Germline trimming cut 7 bases from V and 9 bases from J; bases unmatched to any gene: 9. This CDR3 has 12 residues. Germline V gene data show CDR1 as LGHNT and CDR2 as FRNRAP. The CDR3, as DNA: TGTGCTAGTGCCATCGGACAGGCGGGGCAGTACTTC. Amino acid sequence: CASAIGQAGQYF.

A single count supports this clone. CDR3 nucleotides: TGCGCCAGCAGCCAAGTGGGACTAGTTGGCGGGGAGCTGTTTTTT. Translated, it gives CASSQVGLVGGELFF. The chain carries TRBV4-1 and TRBJ2-2; 8 positions match TRBD2. Germline V gene sequence: CDR1 MGHRA, CDR2 YSYEKL. Germline trimming cut 1 base from V and 7 bases from J; bases unmatched to any gene: 5. The CDR3 runs to 15 residues.